This T cell receptor (beta chain) was sequenced during a study of CD8+ T cells in alopecia areata (dated by TCRdb to between 2017 and 2018). About the study as a whole: Treated patients were enrolled in an open-label pilot trial of oral tofacitinib at 5 to 10 mg twice daily for moderate-to-severe alopecia areata. High-throughput TCRbeta sequencing was used to examine T cell clonal expansion in alopecia areata in both the C3H/HeJ mouse model and human patients. Patients on tofacitinib were biopsied at baseline and after 4 and 24 weeks of treatment, and several of the patients also had a later scalp biopsy. The RNA source kit depended on sample type: the PAXgene miRNA kit for fixed scalp, the miRNeasy kit for PBMCs, and the RNeasy kit for mouse skin. Scalp tissue and sorted CD4+ and CD8+ peripheral blood T cells from patchy and totalis/universalis alopecia areata patients and from healthy controls were covered by human TCRbeta sequencing. Disease severity in treated patients was measured with the SALT score, which quantifies the percentage of affected scalp surface area. immunoSEQ multiplex PCR using 35 Vbeta forward primers and 13 Jbeta reverse primers was used to amplify TCRbeta CDR3 regions. Patients received tofacitinib for 6 to 18 months and were then followed off drug for 6 months to check for delayed response and recurrence. Scalp clonality was compared among normal scalp (n=4), patchy alopecia areata scalp (n=8), and alopecia totalis/universalis scalp (n=8). Study-level results and caveats: Many expanded lesional clones were found to persist in scalp and blood during tofacitinib treatment, and relapse after treatment cessation may be partly explained by this persistence. Compared with normal scalp, lesional scalp had higher clonality and more expanded CD8+ clones, particularly in alopecia totalis/universalis, a pattern that suggests antigenic drive. Tofacitinib significantly lowered scalp clonality and the number of expanded CD8+ clones among the top 100 scalp clones. Unlike mouse skin, which is dominated by gammadelta T cells, normal human skin has resident alphabeta T cells that are also sequenced, and this complicates analysis of the scalp TCR repertoire. TCR sequences shared between patients were less clear than in mice, possibly partly because of HLA diversity in the patient population. Because the treated cohort was small and had only one nonresponder, larger studies are needed to examine links between baseline CD8+ expansion and response.

This clone has only a few counts. It lacks a known antigen. Per-base quality was not reported, and no clone a single base away is much larger than it. The sample's treatment or condition label is to be understood as: oral pan-JAK inhibitor, 5-10 mg twice daily. Lesional scalp punch biopsies and peripheral blood were obtained from alopecia areata patients. After PBMCs were isolated by density centrifugation and stained for CD3, CD4 and CD8, a FACSAria was used to sort CD4+ and CD8+ T cells. The library was made by the immunoSEQ multiplex PCR assay. To provide template for TCR sequencing, every sample had RNA extracted and reverse transcribed into cDNA. First-strand cDNA was synthesized with SuperScript III using a 2:1 mix of oligo-dT and random hexamers. A synthetic immune receptor repertoire was used to assess amplification bias, and residual bias was removed computationally. The source study handled its data this way. Raw reads were preprocessed to remove errors, and CDR3 was defined according to IMGT conventions as the region from the conserved cysteine to phenylalanine. Clonality was computed as 1 minus the Shannon entropy, with the entropy normalized by log2 of the number of productive unique TCRs. Whether scalp clones were CD4 or CD8 was inferred by matching scalp TCRbeta sequences against CD4 and CD8 repertoires sorted from blood. The table comes from immuneACCESS by way of TCRdb, which keeps in-frame sequences with V and J called. Part of the clones is missing from these tables; in studies checked, under half for an unresolved V gene and the rest for unknown reasons. V and J calls and clone size come straight from that table; D and trimming were deduced from the DNA. Within this sample are a few hundred thousand clones, with around two fifths of them counted one time only. The leading ten clones occupy under 0.55% of the sample.

The germline V gene supplies CDR1 SQVTM and CDR2 ANQGSEA. The CDR3 holds 13 amino acids from the cysteine to the phenylalanine. Only CDR3 DNA is held: 39 bases, read in frame from base 1. Trimming at the junction amounts to 4 bases on V and 6 bases on J, and the germline ends lie 16 bases apart. The rearrangement combines TRBV29-1 with TRBJ2-7; TRBD1 could be the D gene, as 6 bases match. The TCR originated in a human donor with alopecia areata. The material was CD4+ T cells sorted from blood, obtained between weeks 30 and 35, from a patient treated with tofacitinib. The DNA sequence is as follows: TGCAGCGTTGGAGACAGGAAAACGCTCGAGCAGTACTTC. Its translation reads: CSVGDRKTLEQYF.